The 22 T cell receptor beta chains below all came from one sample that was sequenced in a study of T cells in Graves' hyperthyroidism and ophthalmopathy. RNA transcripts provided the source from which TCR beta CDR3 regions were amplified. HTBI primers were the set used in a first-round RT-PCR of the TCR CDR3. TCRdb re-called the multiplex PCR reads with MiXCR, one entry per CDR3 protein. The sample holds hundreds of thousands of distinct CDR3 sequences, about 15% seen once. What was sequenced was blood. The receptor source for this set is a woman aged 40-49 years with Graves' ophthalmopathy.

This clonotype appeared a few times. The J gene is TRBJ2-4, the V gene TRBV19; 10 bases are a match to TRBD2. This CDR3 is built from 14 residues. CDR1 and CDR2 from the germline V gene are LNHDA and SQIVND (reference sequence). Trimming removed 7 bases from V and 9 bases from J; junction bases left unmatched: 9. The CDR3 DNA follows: TGTGCCAGTAACGCCGGGACTAGCGTCGGCATTCAGTACTTC. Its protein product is CASNAGTSVGIQYF.

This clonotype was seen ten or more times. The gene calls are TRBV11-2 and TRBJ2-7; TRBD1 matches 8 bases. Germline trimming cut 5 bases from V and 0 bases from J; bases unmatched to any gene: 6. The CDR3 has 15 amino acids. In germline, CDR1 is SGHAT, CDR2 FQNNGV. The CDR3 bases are TGTGCCAGCAGCCCCGGGACAGGATACTCCTACGAGCAGTACTTC. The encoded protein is CASSPGTGYSYEQYF.

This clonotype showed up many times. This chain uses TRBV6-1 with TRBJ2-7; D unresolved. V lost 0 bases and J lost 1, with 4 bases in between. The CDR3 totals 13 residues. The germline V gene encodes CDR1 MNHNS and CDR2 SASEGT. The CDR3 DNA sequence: TGTGCCAGCAGTGAAGCACAGTCCTACGAGCAGTACTTC. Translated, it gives CASSEAQSYEQYF.

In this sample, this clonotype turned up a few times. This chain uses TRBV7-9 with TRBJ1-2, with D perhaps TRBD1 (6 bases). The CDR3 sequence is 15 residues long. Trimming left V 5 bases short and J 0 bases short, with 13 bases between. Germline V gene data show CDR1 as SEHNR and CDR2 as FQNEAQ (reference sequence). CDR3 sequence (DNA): TGTGCCAGCAGCCCAACAGGGACCCCTAACTATGGCTACACCTTC. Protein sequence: CASSPTGTPNYGYTF.

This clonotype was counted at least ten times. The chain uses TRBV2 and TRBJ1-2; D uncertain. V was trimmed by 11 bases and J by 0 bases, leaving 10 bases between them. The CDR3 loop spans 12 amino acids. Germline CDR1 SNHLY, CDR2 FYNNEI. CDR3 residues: CAESGTNYGYTF. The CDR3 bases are TGTGCCGAAAGCGGAACTAACTATGGCTACACCTTC.

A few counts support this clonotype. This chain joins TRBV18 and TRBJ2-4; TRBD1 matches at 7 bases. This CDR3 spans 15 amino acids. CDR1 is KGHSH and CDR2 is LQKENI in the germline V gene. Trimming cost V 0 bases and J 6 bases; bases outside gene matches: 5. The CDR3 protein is CASSPPDRAGNIQYF. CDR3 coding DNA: TGTGCCAGCTCACCACCCGACAGGGCTGGAAACATTCAGTACTTC. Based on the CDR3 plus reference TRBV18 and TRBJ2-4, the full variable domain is NAGVMQNPRHLVRRRGQEARLRCSPMKGHSHVYWYRQLPEEGLKFMVYLQKENIIDESGMPKERFSAEFPKEGPSILRIQQVVRGDSAAYFCASSPPDRAGNIQYFGAGTRLSVL.

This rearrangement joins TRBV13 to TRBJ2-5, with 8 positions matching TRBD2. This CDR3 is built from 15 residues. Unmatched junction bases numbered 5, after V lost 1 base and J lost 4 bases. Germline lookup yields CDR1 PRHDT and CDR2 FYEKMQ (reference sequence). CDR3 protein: CASSLVAGGAETQYF. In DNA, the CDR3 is TGTGCCAGCAGCTTAGTGGCGGGAGGCGCAGAGACCCAGTACTTC.

In DNA form, the CDR3 reads TGTGCCAGCTCACCAACTAAACTAGGCCAGCCCCAGCATTTT. It translates to CASSPTKLGQPQHF. This chain uses TRBV18 with TRBJ1-5, with D hard to call. The V end lost 2 bases, the J end lost 7 bases, and 12 bases lay between the germline ends. The germline gives CDR1 KGHSH, CDR2 LQKENI. The CDR3 totals 14 residues.

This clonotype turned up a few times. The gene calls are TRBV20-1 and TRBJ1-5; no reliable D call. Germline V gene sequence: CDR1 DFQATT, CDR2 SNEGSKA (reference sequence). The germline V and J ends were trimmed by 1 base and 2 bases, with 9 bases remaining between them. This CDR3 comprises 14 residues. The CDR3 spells CSARGVSGNQPQHF. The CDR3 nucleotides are TGCAGTGCTAGAGGGGTATCGGGCAATCAGCCCCAGCATTTT.

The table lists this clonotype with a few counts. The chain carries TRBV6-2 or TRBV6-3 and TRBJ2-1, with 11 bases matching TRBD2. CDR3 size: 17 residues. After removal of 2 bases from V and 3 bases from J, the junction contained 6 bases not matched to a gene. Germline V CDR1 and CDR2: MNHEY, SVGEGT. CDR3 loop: CASSYTTSGSFYNEQFF. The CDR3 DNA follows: TGTGCCAGCAGTTACACCACTAGCGGGAGTTTCTACAATGAGCAGTTCTTC.

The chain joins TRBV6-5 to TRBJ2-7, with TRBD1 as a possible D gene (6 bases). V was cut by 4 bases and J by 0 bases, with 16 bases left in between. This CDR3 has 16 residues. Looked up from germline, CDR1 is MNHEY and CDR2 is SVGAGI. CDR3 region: CASSLSVRGSSYEQYF. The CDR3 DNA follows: TGTGCCAGCAGTTTATCAGTCAGGGGTAGCTCCTACGAGCAGTACTTC.

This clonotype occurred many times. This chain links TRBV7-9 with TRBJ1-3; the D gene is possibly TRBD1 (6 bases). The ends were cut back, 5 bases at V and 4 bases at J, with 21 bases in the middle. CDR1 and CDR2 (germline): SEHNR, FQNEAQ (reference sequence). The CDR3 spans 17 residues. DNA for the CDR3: TGTGCCAGCAGCCCGAGGAGTGGGGGCAAATGGGGAAACACCATATATTTT. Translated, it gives CASSPRSGGKWGNTIYF.

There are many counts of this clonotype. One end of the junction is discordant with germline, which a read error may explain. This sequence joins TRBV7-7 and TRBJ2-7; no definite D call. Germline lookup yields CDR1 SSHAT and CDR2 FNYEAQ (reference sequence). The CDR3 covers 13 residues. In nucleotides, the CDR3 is TGTGCTAGCAGCCTTAGCACCGAGAACGAGCAGTACTTC. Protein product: CASSLSTENEQYF.

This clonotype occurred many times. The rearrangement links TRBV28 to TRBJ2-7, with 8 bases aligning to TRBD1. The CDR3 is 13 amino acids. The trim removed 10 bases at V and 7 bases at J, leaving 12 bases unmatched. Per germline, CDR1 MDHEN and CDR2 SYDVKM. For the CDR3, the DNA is TGTGCCACAAGGGACAGGATACTTGGAGAGCAGTACTTC. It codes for CATRDRILGEQYF. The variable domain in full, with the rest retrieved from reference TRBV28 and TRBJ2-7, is DVKVTQSSRYLVKRTGEKVFLECVQDMDHENMFWYRQDPGLGLRLIYFSYDVKMKEKGDIPEGYSVSREKKERFSLILESASTNQTSMYLCATRDRILGEQYFGPGTRLTVT.

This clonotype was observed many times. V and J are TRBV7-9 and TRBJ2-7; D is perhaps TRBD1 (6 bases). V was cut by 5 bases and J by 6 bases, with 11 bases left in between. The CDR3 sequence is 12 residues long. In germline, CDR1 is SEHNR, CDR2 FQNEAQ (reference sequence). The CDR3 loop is CASSQQGIEQYF. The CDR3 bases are TGTGCCAGCAGCCAACAGGGAATCGAGCAGTACTTC. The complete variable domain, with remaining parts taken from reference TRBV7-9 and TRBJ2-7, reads DTGVSQNPRHKITKRGQNVTFRCDPISEHNRLYWYRQTLGQGPEFLTYFQNEAQLEKSRLLSDRFSAERPKGSFSTLEIQRTEQGDSAMYLCASSQQGIEQYFGPGTRLTVT.

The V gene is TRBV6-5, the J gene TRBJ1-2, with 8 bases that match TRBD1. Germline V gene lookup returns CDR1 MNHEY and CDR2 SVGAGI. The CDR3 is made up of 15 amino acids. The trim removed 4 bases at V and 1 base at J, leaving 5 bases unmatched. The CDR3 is CASSFGQGVNYGYTF. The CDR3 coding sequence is TGTGCCAGCAGTTTTGGACAGGGAGTTAACTATGGCTACACCTTC.

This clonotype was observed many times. As DNA, the CDR3 is TGTGCCAGCGGTAAGGGGAACTTCTACGAGCAGTACTTC. It translates to CASGKGNFYEQYF. The V and J genes are TRBV6-1 and TRBJ2-7; perhaps TRBD1 as D (5 bases). The CDR3 loop spans 13 amino acids. The V end was cut by 8 bases, the J end by 3 bases, with 14 bases between. CDR1 and CDR2 from the germline V gene are MNHNS and SASEGT.

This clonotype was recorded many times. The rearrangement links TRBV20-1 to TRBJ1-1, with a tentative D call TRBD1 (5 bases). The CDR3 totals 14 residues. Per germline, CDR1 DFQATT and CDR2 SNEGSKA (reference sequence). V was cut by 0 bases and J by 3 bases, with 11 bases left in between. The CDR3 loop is CSAREEGAYTEAFF. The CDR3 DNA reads TGCAGTGCTAGAGAGGAAGGGGCGTACACTGAAGCTTTCTTT.

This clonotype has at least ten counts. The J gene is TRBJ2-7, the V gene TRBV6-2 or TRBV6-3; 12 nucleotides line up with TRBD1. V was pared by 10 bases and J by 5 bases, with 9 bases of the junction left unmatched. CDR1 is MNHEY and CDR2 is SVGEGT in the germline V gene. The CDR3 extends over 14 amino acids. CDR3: CATAPGQGANEQYF. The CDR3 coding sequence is TGTGCCACGGCCCCGGGACAGGGGGCCAACGAGCAGTACTTC.

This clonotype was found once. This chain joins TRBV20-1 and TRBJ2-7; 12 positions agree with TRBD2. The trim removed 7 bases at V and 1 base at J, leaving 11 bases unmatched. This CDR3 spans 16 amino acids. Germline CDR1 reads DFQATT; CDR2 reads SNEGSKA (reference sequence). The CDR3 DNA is TGCAGTGGGGCCGGGACTAGCGGGTACCGGTCCTACGAGCAGTACTTC. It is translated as CSGAGTSGYRSYEQYF.

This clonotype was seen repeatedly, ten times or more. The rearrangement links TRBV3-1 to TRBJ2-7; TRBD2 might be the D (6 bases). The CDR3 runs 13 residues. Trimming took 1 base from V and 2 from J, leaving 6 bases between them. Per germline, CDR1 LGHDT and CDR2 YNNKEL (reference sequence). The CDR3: CASSQGTTYEQYF. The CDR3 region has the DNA TGTGCCAGCAGCCAAGGGACTACCTACGAGCAGTACTTC.

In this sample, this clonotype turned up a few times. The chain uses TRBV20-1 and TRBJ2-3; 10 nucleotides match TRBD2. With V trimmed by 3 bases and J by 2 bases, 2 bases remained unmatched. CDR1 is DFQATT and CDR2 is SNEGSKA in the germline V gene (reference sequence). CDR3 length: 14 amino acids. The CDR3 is CSARTSGHTDTQYF. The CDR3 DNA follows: TGCAGTGCTAGGACTAGCGGGCACACAGATACGCAGTATTTT.